These T cell receptor beta chains were read from a single sample in a study of T cell responses to AZD1222 COVID-19 vaccine. Profiled with immunoSEQ multiplex PCR; TCRdb holds only in-frame clones, not every one. The top ten clones hold 7.5% to 9.5% of a sample with about 180,000 clones, roughly 88% of them seen once. The specimen comprised peripheral blood, sampled on day 0 of AZD1222 vaccination. The receptors originated from an adult in good health. Each CDR3 is given with its conserved first and last residue. D genes are given only for firm matches. Clone sizes are given selectively: once, few, many, or a class where the clone is expanded.

J gene	D gene	clone size	V gene	CDR3 DNA	CDR3 protein
TRBJ1-1	NA	NA	TRBV28	TGTGCCAGCAGTAACAGGGCCCGCTTAGAAGCTTTCTTT	CASSNRARLEAFF
TRBJ2-1	TRBD2	NA	TRBV11-3	TGTGCCAGCAGCCGAACTAGCGGGGGCCTCGGGCATGAGCAGTTCTTC	CASSRTSGGLGHEQFF
TRBJ1-1	NA	once	TRBV12-3/TRBV12-4	TGTGCCAGCAGTTCTGGCCCGCGGGGAGCTTTCTTT	CASSSGPRGAFF
TRBJ2-1	NA	NA	TRBV18	TGTGCCAGCTCATCAAACTGGAGAATTGGCTACAATGAGCAGTTCTTC	CASSSNWRIGYNEQFF
TRBJ1-2	TRBD1	NA	TRBV4-1	TGCGCCAGCAGCCAAGAGAAAAGGGGGCAATATGGCTACACCTTC	CASSQEKRGQYGYTF
TRBJ1-2	NA	NA	TRBV3-1/TRBV3-2	TGTGCCAGCAGCCAAGTAGGGGGGTATGGCTACACCTTC	CASSQVGGYGYTF
TRBJ1-1	NA	NA	TRBV5-1	TGCGCCAGCAGCTTGACCAGTTATTCTTTTGAAGCTTTCTTT	CASSLTSYSFEAFF
TRBJ1-5	NA	NA	TRBV10-3	TGTGCCATCAGTGAGTCGCGTGGGAGCAATCAGCCCCAGCATTTT	CAISESRGSNQPQHF
TRBJ2-7	NA	few	TRBV18	TGTGCCAGCTCACCACGCGGCTACGAGCAGTACTTC	CASSPRGYEQYF
TRBJ2-7	NA	NA	TRBV5-5	TGTGCCAGCAGCTTCTCGGGCAGCTCCTTCTCCTACGAGCAGTACTTC	CASSFSGSSFSYEQYF
TRBJ2-1	NA	NA	TRBV6-5	TGTGCCAGCAACCGGGACACGCGCGTGGGTGAGCAGTTCTTC	CASNRDTRVGEQFF
TRBJ1-2	NA	NA	TRBV6-4	TGTGCCAGCAGTGTCTGTGGCTACACCTTC	CASSVCGYTF
TRBJ2-7	NA	NA	TRBV3-1/TRBV3-2	TGTGCCAGCAGCCCCCAGGACCGGGCCTACGAGCAGTACTTC	CASSPQDRAYEQYF
TRBJ1-2	TRBD1	NA	TRBV7-9	TGTGCCAGCAGCTTAGGAGGCGGACAGGCGAGCTATGGCTACACCTTC	CASSLGGGQASYGYTF
TRBJ1-3	NA	NA	TRBV15	TGTGCCACCAGCAGAGATTTTCGGAAAAACACCATATATTTT	CATSRDFRKNTIYF
TRBJ1-2	NA	NA	TRBV28	TGTGCCAGCAGTTTAAGACAGGTCAGCTATGGCTACACCTTC	CASSLRQVSYGYTF
TRBJ1-4	NA	NA	TRBV5-1	TGCGCCAGCAGCTTGGATCAGCTTAATGAAAAACTGTTTTTT	CASSLDQLNEKLFF
TRBJ2-7	NA	NA	TRBV7-5	TGTGTCCCCGGGATTAGTAGAGAGCAGTACTTC	CVPGISREQYF
TRBJ2-2	NA	NA	TRBV12-3/TRBV12-4	TGTGCCAGCAGTTTGGGGGATTTGGAGCTGTTTTTT	CASSLGDLELFF
TRBJ1-5	NA	NA	TRBV5-1	TGCGCCAGCAGCTCGACGGGCAGCTTCAATCAGCCCCAGCATTTT	CASSSTGSFNQPQHF
TRBJ1-5	TRBD1	few	TRBV2	TGTGCCAGCAGCGTCGACAGGGGGCGAATTGATCAGCCCCAGCATTTT	CASSVDRGRIDQPQHF
TRBJ1-5	NA	NA	TRBV5-1	TGCGCCAGCAGCCTTGAGGGGGGCGGTCAGCCCCAGCATTTT	CASSLEGGGQPQHF
TRBJ1-2	TRBD1	NA	TRBV28	TGTGCCAGCAGAAAACAGGGGGCGCGGGGCTACACCTTC	CASRKQGARGYTF
TRBJ1-6	TRBD1	NA	TRBV2	TGTGCCAGCAGTGTCGGCAGGGGGTTCTCACCCCTCCACTTT	CASSVGRGFSPLHF
TRBJ1-1	TRBD1	NA	TRBV7-8	TGTGCCAGCTCGATCGGACAGGGTAACACTGAAGCTTTCTTT	CASSIGQGNTEAFF
TRBJ2-3	NA	few	TRBV7-3	TGTGCCAGCAGCTTAAATCCGGGGGTCCGGGATACGCAGTATTTT	CASSLNPGVRDTQYF
TRBJ1-2	NA	NA	TRBV3-1/TRBV3-2	TGTGCCAGCAGCCAAGATGGAGGCCTTTCCTATGGCTACACCTTC	CASSQDGGLSYGYTF
TRBJ1-1	TRBD1	NA	TRBV10-3	TGTGCCATCATGGGACAGATGAACACTGAAGCTTTCTTT	CAIMGQMNTEAFF
TRBJ2-1	NA	NA	TRBV15	TGTGCCACCAGCAGAGATGGCCCGTTGGACGAGCAGTTCTTC	CATSRDGPLDEQFF
TRBJ1-3	NA	NA	TRBV12-3/TRBV12-4	TGTGCCAGCAGGGGTCCCGAAGGTACCATATATTTT	CASRGPEGTIYF
TRBJ1-3	TRBD1	NA	TRBV7-8	TGTGCCAGCAGGGGGACAGGGCTCTCTGGAAACACCATATATTTT	CASRGTGLSGNTIYF
TRBJ2-3	TRBD2	NA	TRBV7-3	TGTGCCAGCAGCCCTAGGCTAGCGGGGGGCACAGATACGCAGTATTTT	CASSPRLAGGTDTQYF
TRBJ2-1	NA	NA	TRBV12-3/TRBV12-4	TGTGCTACCGGTCGACAGTCTTATAATGAGCAGTTCTTC	CATGRQSYNEQFF
TRBJ2-1	TRBD2	NA	TRBV27	TGTGCCAGCAGTTTCCAATCTAGCGGAGAGTACAATGAGCAGTTCTTC	CASSFQSSGEYNEQFF
TRBJ1-2	TRBD1	NA	TRBV14	TGTGCCAGCAGCCAAGGGACAGGGCGTCCCTACTATGGCTACACCTTC	CASSQGTGRPYYGYTF